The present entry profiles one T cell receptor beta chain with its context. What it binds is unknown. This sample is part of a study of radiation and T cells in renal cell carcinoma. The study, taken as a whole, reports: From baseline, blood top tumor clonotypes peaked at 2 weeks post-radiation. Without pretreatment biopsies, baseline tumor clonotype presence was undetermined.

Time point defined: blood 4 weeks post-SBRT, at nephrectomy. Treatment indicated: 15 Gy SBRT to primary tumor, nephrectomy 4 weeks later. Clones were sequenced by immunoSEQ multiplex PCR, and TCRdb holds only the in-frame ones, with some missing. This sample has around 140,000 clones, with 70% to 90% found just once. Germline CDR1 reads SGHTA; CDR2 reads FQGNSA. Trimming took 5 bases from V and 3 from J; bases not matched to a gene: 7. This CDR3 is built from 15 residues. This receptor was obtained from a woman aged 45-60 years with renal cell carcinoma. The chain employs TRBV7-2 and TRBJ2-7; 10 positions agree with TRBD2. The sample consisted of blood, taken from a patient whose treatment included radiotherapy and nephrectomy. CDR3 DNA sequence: TGTGCCAGCAGCGCGAATCTAGCGGGAGACTACGAGCAGTACTTC. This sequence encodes CASSANLAGDYEQYF.